Sequencing of this T cell receptor (beta chain) was carried out in a study of blood T cell repertoires in COVID-19. Study context: Acute and convalescent COVID-19 samples came from the United States, Italy and Spain. Sample material is recorded as cDNA or gDNA derived from T cells, B-cell-depleted T cells, or PBMCs.

Original analysis: Reference gene primer amplification in the assay estimated nucleated cell counts. Sequenced by immunoSEQ multiplex PCR; TCRdb stores in-frame clones only, minus some. V and J calls and clone size are those listed in that table; D and trimming were worked out from the DNA. The sample includes about 77,000 clones, 73% seen only once; the top ten take around 21%. To note about this clone: Within the sample, other DNA sequences also encode this same CDR3.

V gave up 4 bases and J gave up 0 bases, with 8 bases separating them. CDR1 and CDR2 from the germline V gene are SGHRS and YFSETQ. This CDR3 has 14 residues. This TCR was sampled from a man aged 60 to 69 with acute or convalescent COVID-19. The specimen was peripheral blood. The V call is TRBV5-1, the J call TRBJ1-5; tentative D call: TRBD1 (5 bases). In DNA form, the CDR3 reads TGCGCCAGCAGCCCCGGGGGTAGCAATCAGCCCCAGCATTTT. Its translation is CASSPGGSNQPQHF.